This is a list of T cell receptor beta chains from one sample in a study of a mutant IDH1 vaccine in newly diagnosed glioma. The assay was immunoSEQ multiplex PCR, and TCRdb's table has in-frame clones only and misses some. This table holds approximately 64,000 clones, around 85% found once. Their antigens remain unidentified. The source material was PBMCs, sampled from a glioma patient whose treatment included an IDH1 peptide vaccine. The receptor set was obtained from a woman aged 50 to 60 with glioma. Both conserved end residues are part of each CDR3. The D gene is left open where the match is weak. The listing skips clone size in some rows; elsewhere it reads once, few, many or a size class.

cdr3_nt cdr3_aa j_call v_call clone_size d_call
TGCGCCAGCAGCTTGGCCGAGGGGCTAGCGGGGGGGCATCGTGAGCAGTTCTTC CASSLAEGLAGGHREQFF TRBJ2-1 TRBV5-1 NA TRBD2
TGTGCCAGCAAGGACGACCAGGAGACCCAGTACTTC CASKDDQETQYF TRBJ2-5 TRBV2 once NA
TGTGCCAGCAGGCTGACGGGACAGACTAATGAAAAACTGTTTTTT CASRLTGQTNEKLFF TRBJ1-4 TRBV5-6 NA TRBD1
TGTGCCAGTAGTATTTGGGGGGCGGCCGTGAACACTGAAGCTTTCTTT CASSIWGAAVNTEAFF TRBJ1-1 TRBV19 NA NA
TGTGCCAGCAGCCAGATACAGGGCGGCTATGGCTACACCTTC CASSQIQGGYGYTF TRBJ1-2 TRBV14 few NA
TGTGCCAGTAGTCCGGGGACGTGGAACACTGAAGCTTTCTTT CASSPGTWNTEAFF TRBJ1-1 TRBV19 NA NA
TGCGCCAGCAGCGGTGATTCCTACGAGCAGTACTTC CASSGDSYEQYF TRBJ2-7 TRBV5-1 NA NA
TGTGCCAGCTCATCAACAGGGGTAAGGGGCAATCAGCCCCAGCATTTT CASSSTGVRGNQPQHF TRBJ1-5 TRBV18 NA TRBD1
TGTGCCAGCAGACAGGGCTCCTATGGCTACACCTTC CASRQGSYGYTF TRBJ1-2 TRBV6-6 NA NA
TGTGCCAGCACCGACTACATCACAGATACGCAGTATTTT CASTDYITDTQYF TRBJ2-3 TRBV6-5 NA NA
TGTGCCAGCACCGACAGATTTAGGGAAGCTTTCTTT CASTDRFREAFF TRBJ1-1 TRBV6-5 NA NA
TGTGCCAGTGCCAAGGGCTTGACCTGGAACACTGAAGCTTTCTTT CASAKGLTWNTEAFF TRBJ1-1 TRBV19 NA NA
TGTGCCAGTAGTATGGGGACAGGGGCTCAGCCCCAGCATTTT CASSMGTGAQPQHF TRBJ1-5 TRBV19 NA TRBD1
TGTGCCTGGACGGAGGGAAAAAATTCACCCCTCCACTTT CAWTEGKNSPLHF TRBJ1-6 TRBV30 NA NA
TGCAGCGTTGACAGCTTCGGTGACACTGAAGCTTTCTTT CSVDSFGDTEAFF TRBJ1-1 TRBV29-1 NA NA
TGTGCCAGCAGCTTAGGGCAGAAGAACACTGAAGCTTTCTTT CASSLGQKNTEAFF TRBJ1-1 TRBV7-6 few NA
TGTGCCAGCAGCTTCCAGGGGATGGGGACCGGGGAGCTGTTTTTT CASSFQGMGTGELFF TRBJ2-2 TRBV7-8 NA NA
TGTGCCAGCAGTGCAGACAGGGAGATCATCGAAAAACTGTTTTTT CASSADREIIEKLFF TRBJ1-4 TRBV2 NA TRBD1
TGTGCCAGCAGCGCCGAAGGGAGGGGGCCCCAGCATTTT CASSAEGRGPQHF TRBJ1-5 TRBV9 NA NA
TGCGCCAGCAGCCAAGATGGGAACGTCCAAGAGACCCAGTACTTC CASSQDGNVQETQYF TRBJ2-5 TRBV4-1 NA NA
TGCGCCAGCAGTGAGAACAGGGGTTATAGCTATGGCTACACCTTC CASSENRGYSYGYTF TRBJ1-2 TRBV10-2 few TRBD1
TGTGCCAGCAGGCGCTCCTACGAGCAGTACTTC CASRRSYEQYF TRBJ2-7 TRBV6-5 NA NA
TGTGCCAGCAGCCAAGTGGGAGGAAGGGAGGGAATTCATCAGCCCCAGCATTTT CASSQVGGREGIHQPQHF TRBJ1-5 TRBV4-2 few NA
TGTGCTAGTGGTCAACAGGGTTGGGAAAAACTGTTTTTT CASGQQGWEKLFF TRBJ1-4 TRBV12-5 NA NA
TGTGCCAGCAGCTCGAAAGTAGCCGTTGGGACTGAAGCTTTCTTT CASSSKVAVGTEAFF TRBJ1-1 TRBV11-2 NA NA
TGCGCCAGCAGCCACCGAGCAAGTGGGTCTAGGGACGAGCAGTACTTC CASSHRASGSRDEQYF TRBJ2-7 TRBV5-1 NA NA
TGTGCCAGCAGCTTAGTCAGCGGGGGGGCAGCAGATACGCAGTATTTT CASSLVSGGAADTQYF TRBJ2-3 TRBV7-2 NA TRBD2
TGCAGCGTTAGCCGACGACAGGGGGACTATGGCTACACCTTC CSVSRRQGDYGYTF TRBJ1-2 TRBV29-1 NA TRBD1
TGTGCCAGCAGCTTGGATCATGGGACGGTTAATTCACCCCTCCACTTT CASSLDHGTVNSPLHF TRBJ1-6 TRBV5-4 once NA
TGTGCCAGCGATGCGGGGGGGGACTACGAGCAGTACTTC CASDAGGDYEQYF TRBJ2-7 TRBV28 NA TRBD2
TGTGCCAGCAGTTACGCGCCGAACACTGAAGCTTTCTTT CASSYAPNTEAFF TRBJ1-1 TRBV6-5 NA NA
TGTGCCAGTAGTATTCCATGGGAGTCCACCGGGGAGCTGTTTTTT CASSIPWESTGELFF TRBJ2-2 TRBV19 NA NA
TGTGCCTGGAGTGTAGGGACTAGCACACGATACAATGAGCAGTTCTTC CAWSVGTSTRYNEQFF TRBJ2-1 TRBV30 NA TRBD2
TGTGCCAGCAGTCACGCTTCTAGCGTCAGCTCCTACAATGAGCAGTTCTTC CASSHASSVSSYNEQFF TRBJ2-1 TRBV2 NA NA
TGTGCCAGCAGTTACTCGTTCAGGGGGCTATATGGCTACACCTTC CASSYSFRGLYGYTF TRBJ1-2 TRBV6-5 NA TRBD1
TGCGCCAGCTCCTTGAGGGACACCGATTTTCATGGCTACACCTTC CASSLRDTDFHGYTF TRBJ1-2 TRBV4-1 NA NA
TGTGCCAGCAGCCCCCCACGGGACAGGGGTGACACTGAAGCTTTCTTT CASSPPRDRGDTEAFF TRBJ1-1 TRBV7-9 NA TRBD1
TGCGCCAGCAGCCCGACAGGGAACAATCAGCCCCAGCATTTT CASSPTGNNQPQHF TRBJ1-5 TRBV4-1 NA TRBD1
TGTGCCAGCAGCCTCCGACAGGGAATGGGTGCAACTAATGAAAAACTGTTTTTT CASSLRQGMGATNEKLFF TRBJ1-4 TRBV11-2 NA TRBD1
TGCGCCAGCAGCCGGAGACAGGGGGTCCACGAGCAGTACTTC CASSRRQGVHEQYF TRBJ2-7 TRBV5-1 NA TRBD1
TGTGCCAGCAGTCGTGGTCGTGGGGGCAGCCAAGAGACCCAGTACTTC CASSRGRGGSQETQYF TRBJ2-5 TRBV28 few NA
TGTGCCATCAGGGCTACAGGGGGCGCGGGGGAGACCCAGTACTTC CAIRATGGAGETQYF TRBJ2-5 TRBV10-3 NA TRBD1
TGTGCCAGCACCACAGGTCGCTCTGGAAACACCATATATTTT CASTTGRSGNTIYF TRBJ1-3 TRBV2 NA NA
TGTGCCAGCAGCCAAACAGGGCCGAACACTGAAGCTTTCTTT CASSQTGPNTEAFF TRBJ1-1 TRBV14 NA NA
TGTGCCTGGAGTGTACAGAGACCTAACTATGGCTACACCTTC CAWSVQRPNYGYTF TRBJ1-2 TRBV30 NA NA